This is a list of T cell receptor beta chains from one sample in a study of yellow fever vaccine responses in identical twins. From the RT-PCR reads, TCRdb called clonotypes with MiXCR, one entry per CDR3 protein. In the table there are fewer than 5,500 distinct CDR3 sequences, 55% to 75% of which are singletons. The source was T cells from blood (PBMCs), unsorted or a sorted subset (not recorded which), collected before or after yellow fever vaccination (not recorded which). Source of these receptors: a young woman who received the yellow fever vaccine. The CDR3 runs from the conserved cysteine through the conserved F or W. A D gene is named only where the DNA matches it firmly. Not every row has a clone size; where given, it reads once, few, many or a size class.

V gene,D gene,clone size,J gene,CDR3 DNA,CDR3 protein
TRBV12-3/TRBV12-4,-,-,TRBJ2-7,TGTGCCAGCAGGTCCCTTAGAGGTCGATTTGGCGAGCAGTACTTC,CASRSLRGRFGEQYF
TRBV5-1,-,-,TRBJ2-7,TGCGCCAGCAGCTTAGACTCCGGCTCCTACGAGCAGTACTTC,CASSLDSGSYEQYF
TRBV6-1,TRBD2,few,TRBJ2-2,TGTGCCAGCAGACCGGGACTAGCTTATTCCGGGGAGCTGTTTTTT,CASRPGLAYSGELFF
TRBV7-9,-,-,TRBJ2-7,TGTGCCAGCAGCGGCGCGAGCGAGCAGTACTTC,CASSGASEQYF
TRBV30,-,-,TRBJ2-3,TGTGCCTGGAGTGTACCGGCCCGCACAGATACGCAGTATTTT,CAWSVPARTDTQYF
TRBV12-3/TRBV12-4,TRBD1,few,TRBJ2-7,TGTGCCAGCAGAACAGGGGGGCTTTCTGTATCCTACTACGAGCAGTACTTC,CASRTGGLSVSYYEQYF
TRBV20-1,-,-,TRBJ2-3,TGCAGTGCCATTCTCCGGGGCCTTACAGATACGCAGTATTTT,CSAILRGLTDTQYF
TRBV29-1,-,few,TRBJ2-2,TGCAGCGTTGAGGAAGGGAACACCGGGGAGCTGTTTTTT,CSVEEGNTGELFF
TRBV10-1,-,-,TRBJ1-6,TGCGCCAGCAGTGAGGGGGGGCTGTATAATTCACCCCTCCACTTT,CASSEGGLYNSPLHF
TRBV29-1,TRBD1,few,TRBJ1-1,TGCAGCGCATCCCGGGACAGAAACACTGAAGCTTTCTTT,CSASRDRNTEAFF
TRBV28,-,-,TRBJ1-2,TGTGCCAGCAGCCCCGGCATCGGGTATGGCTACACCTTC,CASSPGIGYGYTF
TRBV10-3,-,-,TRBJ1-1,TGTGCCATCAGCCAGGGTGATCGGACTGAAGCTTTCTTT,CAISQGDRTEAFF
TRBV12-3/TRBV12-4,TRBD1,few,TRBJ2-7,TGTGCCAGCGGCAGCCGGGACAGGGCCTACGAGCAGTACTTC,CASGSRDRAYEQYF
TRBV29-1,-,-,TRBJ2-2,TGCAGCGTTGAAGATAGATTCTCCAGGGAGCTGTTTTTT,CSVEDRFSRELFF
TRBV28,-,-,TRBJ2-1,TGTGCCAGCAGTTTATCGGCAGGCGTCTACAATGAGCAGTTCTTC,CASSLSAGVYNEQFF
TRBV15,-,-,TRBJ2-7,TGTGCCACCAGCGGACAGACCTACGAGCAGTACTTC,CATSGQTYEQYF